This TCR beta chain was sequenced for a study of shared clonotypes between healthy human individuals. Germline values: CDR1 MNHEY, CDR2 SVGAGI. The CDR3 is 15 amino acids. V was shortened by 4 bases and J by 8 bases, with 18 bases between the two germline ends. Sequenced by immunoSEQ multiplex PCR; TCRdb stores in-frame clones only, minus some. This table holds 2 million to 2.5 million clones, 95% found once. The genes are TRBV6-5 and TRBJ2-4; D might be TRBD1 or TRBD2, each matching 5 bases. This sequence originates from a man younger than 35 in good health. The source material was naive CD4+ T cells sorted from blood. The subset here: CD45RA+ positively selected. The CDR3 reads CASSLSGSGTDIQYF. In DNA form, the CDR3 reads TGTGCCAGCAGTTTATCCGGATCAGGGACGGACATTCAGTACTTC.